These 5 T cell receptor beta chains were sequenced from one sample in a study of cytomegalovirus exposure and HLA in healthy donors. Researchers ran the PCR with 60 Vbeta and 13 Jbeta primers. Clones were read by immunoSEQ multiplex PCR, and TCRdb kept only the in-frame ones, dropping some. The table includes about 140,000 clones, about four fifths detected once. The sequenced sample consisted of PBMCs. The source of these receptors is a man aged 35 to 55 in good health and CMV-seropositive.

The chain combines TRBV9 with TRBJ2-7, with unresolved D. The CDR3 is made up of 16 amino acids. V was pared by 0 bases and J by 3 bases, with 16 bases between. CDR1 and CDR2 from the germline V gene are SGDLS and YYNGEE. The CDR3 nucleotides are TGTGCCAGCAGCGTAGGAGGTAGCTCCCCCATCTACGAGCAGTACTTC. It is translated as CASSVGGSSPIYEQYF.

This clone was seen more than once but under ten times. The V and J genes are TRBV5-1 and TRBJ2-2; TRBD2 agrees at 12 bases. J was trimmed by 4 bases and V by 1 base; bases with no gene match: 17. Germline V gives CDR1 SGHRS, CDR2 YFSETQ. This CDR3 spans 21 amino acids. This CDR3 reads CASSLRRQKLAGGMGTGELFF. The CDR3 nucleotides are TGCGCCAGCAGCTTGCGTCGGCAGAAACTAGCGGGAGGAATGGGCACCGGGGAGCTGTTTTTT.

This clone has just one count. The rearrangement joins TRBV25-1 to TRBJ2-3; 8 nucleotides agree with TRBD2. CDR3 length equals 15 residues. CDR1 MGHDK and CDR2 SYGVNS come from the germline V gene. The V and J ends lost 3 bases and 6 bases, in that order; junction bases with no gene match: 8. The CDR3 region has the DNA TGTGCCAGCAGTGATTCGGGAGGGCCAGGGGATACGCAGTATTTT. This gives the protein CASSDSGGPGDTQYF.

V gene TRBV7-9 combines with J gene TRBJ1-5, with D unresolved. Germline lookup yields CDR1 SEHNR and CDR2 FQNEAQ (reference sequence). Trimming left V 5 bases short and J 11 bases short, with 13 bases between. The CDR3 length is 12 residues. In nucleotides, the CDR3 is TGTGCCAGCAGCGTGAATGGGAGGACCCAGCATTTT. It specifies CASSVNGRTQHF.

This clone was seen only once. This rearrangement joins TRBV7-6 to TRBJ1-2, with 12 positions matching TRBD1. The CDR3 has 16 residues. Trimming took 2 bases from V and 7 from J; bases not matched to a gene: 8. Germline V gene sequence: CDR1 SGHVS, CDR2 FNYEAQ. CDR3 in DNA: TGTGCCAGCAGCTTAACTCACGGGACAGGGGGCGGTGGCTACACCTTC. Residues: CASSLTHGTGGGGYTF.